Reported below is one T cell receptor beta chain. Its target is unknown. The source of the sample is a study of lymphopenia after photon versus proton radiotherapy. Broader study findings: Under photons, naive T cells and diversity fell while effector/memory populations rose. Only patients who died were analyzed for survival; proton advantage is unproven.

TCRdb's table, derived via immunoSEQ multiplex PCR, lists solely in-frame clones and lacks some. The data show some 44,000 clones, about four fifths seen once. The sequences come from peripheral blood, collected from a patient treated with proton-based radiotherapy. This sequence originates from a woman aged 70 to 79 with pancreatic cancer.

The CDR3 nucleotides are TGTGCCAGCAGTTACGGGGCACTAGGCGAGCAGTACTTC. Residues: CASSYGALGEQYF. The rearrangement joins TRBV6-5 to TRBJ2-7; either TRBD1 or TRBD2 may supply D (5 bases each). The V end lost 2 bases, the J end lost 6 bases, and 11 bases lay between the germline ends. This CDR3 is 13 amino acids long. Germline-derived CDR1 and CDR2 are MNHEY and SVGAGI.